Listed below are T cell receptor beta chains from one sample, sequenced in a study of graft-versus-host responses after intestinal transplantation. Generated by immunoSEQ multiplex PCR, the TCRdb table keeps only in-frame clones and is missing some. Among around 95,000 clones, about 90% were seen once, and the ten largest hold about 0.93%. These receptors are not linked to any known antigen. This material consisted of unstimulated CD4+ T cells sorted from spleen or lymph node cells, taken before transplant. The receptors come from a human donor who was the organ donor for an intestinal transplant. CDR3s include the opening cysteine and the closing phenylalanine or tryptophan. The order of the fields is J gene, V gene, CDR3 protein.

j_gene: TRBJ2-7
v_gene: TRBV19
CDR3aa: CASSRGTGIWEQYF

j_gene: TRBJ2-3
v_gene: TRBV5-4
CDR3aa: CASSLDRVAPDTQYF

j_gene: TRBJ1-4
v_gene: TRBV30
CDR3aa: CAWSAEGTLREKLFF

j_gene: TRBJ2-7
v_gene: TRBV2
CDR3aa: CASSGRRLSYEQYF

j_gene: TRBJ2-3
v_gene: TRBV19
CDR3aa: CASSIGSTDKGTDTQYF

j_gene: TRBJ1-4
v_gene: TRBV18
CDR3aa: CATASATNEKLFF

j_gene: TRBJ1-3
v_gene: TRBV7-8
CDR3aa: CASSFFGDTIYF

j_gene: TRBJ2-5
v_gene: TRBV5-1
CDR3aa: CASSLGLAGETQYF

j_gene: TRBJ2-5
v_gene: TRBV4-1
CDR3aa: CASSHSGGSRETQYF

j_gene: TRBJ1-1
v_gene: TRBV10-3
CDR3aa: CAISGMNRAEAFF

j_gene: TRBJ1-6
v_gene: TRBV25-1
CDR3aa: CASSDQLGESSPLHF

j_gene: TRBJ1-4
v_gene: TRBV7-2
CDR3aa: CASSLAGGSAKLFF

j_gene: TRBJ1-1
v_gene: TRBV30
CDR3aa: CAGRRWGNTEAFF

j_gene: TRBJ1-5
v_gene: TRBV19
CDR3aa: CASTMGAVGPNQPQHF